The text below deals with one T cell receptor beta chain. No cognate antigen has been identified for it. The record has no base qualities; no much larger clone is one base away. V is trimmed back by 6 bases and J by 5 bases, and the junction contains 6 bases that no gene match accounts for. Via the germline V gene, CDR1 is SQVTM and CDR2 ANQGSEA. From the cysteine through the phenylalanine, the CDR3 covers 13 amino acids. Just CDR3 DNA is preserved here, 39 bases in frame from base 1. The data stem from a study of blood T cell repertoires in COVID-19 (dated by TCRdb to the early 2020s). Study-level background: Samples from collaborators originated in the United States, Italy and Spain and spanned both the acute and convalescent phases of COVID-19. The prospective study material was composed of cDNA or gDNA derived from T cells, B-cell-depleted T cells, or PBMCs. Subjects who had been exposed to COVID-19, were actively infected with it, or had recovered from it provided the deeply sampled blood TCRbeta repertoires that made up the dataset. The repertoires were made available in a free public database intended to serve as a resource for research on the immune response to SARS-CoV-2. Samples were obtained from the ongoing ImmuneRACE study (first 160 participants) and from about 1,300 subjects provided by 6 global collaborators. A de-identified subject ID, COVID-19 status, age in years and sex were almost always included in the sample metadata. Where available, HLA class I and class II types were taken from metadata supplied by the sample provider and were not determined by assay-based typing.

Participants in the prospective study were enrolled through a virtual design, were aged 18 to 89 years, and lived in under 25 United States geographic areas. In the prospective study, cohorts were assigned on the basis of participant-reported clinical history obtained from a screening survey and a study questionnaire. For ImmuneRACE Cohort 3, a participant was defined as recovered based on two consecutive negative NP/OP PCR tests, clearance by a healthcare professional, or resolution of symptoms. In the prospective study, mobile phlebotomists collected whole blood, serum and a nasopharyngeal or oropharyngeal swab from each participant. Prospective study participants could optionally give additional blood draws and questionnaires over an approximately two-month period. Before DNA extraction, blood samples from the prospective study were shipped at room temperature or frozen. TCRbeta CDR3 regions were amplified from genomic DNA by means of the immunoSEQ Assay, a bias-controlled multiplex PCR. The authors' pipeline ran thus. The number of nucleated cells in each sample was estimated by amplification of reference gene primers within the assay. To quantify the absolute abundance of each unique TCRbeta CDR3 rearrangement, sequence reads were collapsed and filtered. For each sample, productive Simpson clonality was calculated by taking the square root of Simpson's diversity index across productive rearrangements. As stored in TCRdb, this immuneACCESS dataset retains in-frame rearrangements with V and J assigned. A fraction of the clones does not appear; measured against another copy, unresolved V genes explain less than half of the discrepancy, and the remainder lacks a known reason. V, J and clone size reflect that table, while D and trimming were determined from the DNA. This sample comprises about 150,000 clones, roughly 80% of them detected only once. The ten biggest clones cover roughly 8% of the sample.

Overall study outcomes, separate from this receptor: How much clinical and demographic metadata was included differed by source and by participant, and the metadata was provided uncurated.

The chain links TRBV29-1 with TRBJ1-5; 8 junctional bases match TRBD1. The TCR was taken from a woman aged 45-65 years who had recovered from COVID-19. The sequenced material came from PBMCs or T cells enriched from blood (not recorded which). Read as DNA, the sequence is TGCAGCGTAGAGGACAGGGAAGATCAGCCCCAGCATTTT. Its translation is CSVEDREDQPQHF.